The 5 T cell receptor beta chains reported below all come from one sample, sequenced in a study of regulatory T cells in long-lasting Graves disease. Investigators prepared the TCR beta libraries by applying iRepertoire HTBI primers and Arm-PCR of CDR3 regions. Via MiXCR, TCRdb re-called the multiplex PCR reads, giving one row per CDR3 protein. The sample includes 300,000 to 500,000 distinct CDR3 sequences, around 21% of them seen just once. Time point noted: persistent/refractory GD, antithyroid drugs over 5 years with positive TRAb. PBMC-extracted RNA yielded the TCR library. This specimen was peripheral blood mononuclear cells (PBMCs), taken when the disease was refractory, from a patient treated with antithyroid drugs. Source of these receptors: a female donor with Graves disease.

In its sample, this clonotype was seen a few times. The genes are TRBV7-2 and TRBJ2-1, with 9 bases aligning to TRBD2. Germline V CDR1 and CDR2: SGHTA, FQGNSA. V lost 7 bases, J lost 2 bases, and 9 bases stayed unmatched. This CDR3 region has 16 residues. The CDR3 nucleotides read TGTGCCAGCATGAGGGGGGCTAGCGGGGCCTACAATGAGCAGTTCTTC. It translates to CASMRGASGAYNEQFF.

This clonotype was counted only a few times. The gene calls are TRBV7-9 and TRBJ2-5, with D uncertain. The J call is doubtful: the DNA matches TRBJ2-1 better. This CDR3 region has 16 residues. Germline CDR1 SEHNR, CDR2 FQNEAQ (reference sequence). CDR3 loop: CASSLVGALVRNEQFF. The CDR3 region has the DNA TGTGCCAGCAGCTTAGTCGGCGCTTTGGTGCGCAATGAGCAGTTCTTC.

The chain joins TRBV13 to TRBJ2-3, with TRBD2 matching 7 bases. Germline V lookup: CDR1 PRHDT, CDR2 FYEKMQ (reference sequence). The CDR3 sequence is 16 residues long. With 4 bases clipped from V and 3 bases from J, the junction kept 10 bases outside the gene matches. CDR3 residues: CASSSLTGTTTDTQYF. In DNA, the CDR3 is TGTGCCAGCAGCTCCCTCACCGGGACTACTACAGATACGCAGTATTTT.

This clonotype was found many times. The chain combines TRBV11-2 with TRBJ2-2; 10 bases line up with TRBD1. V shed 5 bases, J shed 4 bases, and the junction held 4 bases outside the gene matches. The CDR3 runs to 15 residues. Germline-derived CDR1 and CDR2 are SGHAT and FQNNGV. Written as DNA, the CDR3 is TGTGCCAGCAGCCCCCGGACAGGGGGCACCGGGGAGCTGTTTTTT. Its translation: CASSPRTGGTGELFF.

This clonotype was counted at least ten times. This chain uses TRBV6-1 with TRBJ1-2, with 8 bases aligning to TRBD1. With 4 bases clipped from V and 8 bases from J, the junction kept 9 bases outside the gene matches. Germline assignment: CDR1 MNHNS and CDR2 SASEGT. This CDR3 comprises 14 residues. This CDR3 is CASSGILTGEGYTF. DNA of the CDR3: TGTGCCAGCAGTGGGATTTTGACAGGGGAAGGCTACACCTTC.